This entry lists 20 T cell receptor beta chains sequenced from one sample in a study of cytomegalovirus exposure and HLA in healthy donors. Vbeta (60) and Jbeta (13) primers were used in the PCR. Libraries were prepared by immunoSEQ multiplex PCR; TCRdb keeps only in-frame clonotypes and omits some of them. The sample has about 94,000 clones; roughly four fifths are singletons. The material sequenced was PBMCs. All receptors come from a human donor in good health.

This chain links TRBV28 with TRBJ2-5; TRBD2 aligns across 9 bases. The V gene end was trimmed by 3 bases and the J gene end by 4 bases; junction bases not matched to a gene: 3. The germline V gene encodes CDR1 MDHEN and CDR2 SYDVKM. This CDR3 has 14 residues. In nucleotides, the CDR3 is TGTGCCAGCAGTTTGGGGACTAGCTTAGAGACCCAGTACTTC. This translates into CASSLGTSLETQYF.

The V and J genes are TRBV7-8 and TRBJ2-3; 10 bases align to TRBD2. V trimming: 1 base; J trimming: 2 bases; junction bases outside the gene matches: 6. The CDR3 has 17 residues. The V gene's germline CDR1 is SGHVS and CDR2 FQNEAQ. CDR3 region: CASSLVPSGSSTDTQYF. CDR3 nucleotides: TGTGCCAGCAGCTTAGTGCCTAGCGGGAGTTCCACAGATACGCAGTATTTT.

CDR3 region: CASSQGRGSVGYTF. The CDR3 coding sequence is TGTGCCAGCAGCCAAGGGCGAGGGTCGGTTGGCTACACCTTC. The chain has TRBV14 and TRBJ1-2; D call uncertain. Germline V gene data show CDR1 as SGHDN and CDR2 as FVKESK. This CDR3 has 14 amino acids. V was shortened by 1 base and J by 7 bases, with 13 bases between the two germline ends.

The genes are TRBV28 and TRBJ2-2; no definite D call. Trimming shortened V by 1 base and J by 6 bases, and 6 bases separated the two germline ends. The V gene's germline CDR1 is MDHEN and CDR2 SYDVKM. This CDR3 has 13 amino acids. This CDR3 is CASSLSFPGELFF. CDR3 in DNA: TGTGCCAGCAGTTTATCCTTTCCCGGGGAGCTGTTTTTT.

The chain links TRBV30 to TRBJ1-5; TRBD1 might be the D (5 bases). V was cut by 0 bases and J by 4 bases, with 16 bases left in between. The germline V gene has CDR1 GTSNPN and CDR2 SVGIG (reference sequence). CDR3 length: 16 residues. CDR3 amino acids: CAWSVPGGSPNQPQHF. The CDR3 region has the DNA TGTGCCTGGAGTGTACCCGGGGGGTCCCCTAATCAGCCCCAGCATTTT. The full variable domain, with the rest looked up from reference TRBV30 and TRBJ1-5, is SQTIHQWPATLVQPVGSPLSLECTVEGTSNPNLYWYRQAAGRGLQLLFYSVGIGQISSEVPQNLSASRPQDRQFILSSKKLLLSDSGFYLCAWSVPGGSPNQPQHFGDGTRLSIL.

DNA of the CDR3: TGTGCCAGCACCTCAGGACAGGCGGGTGGAAACACCATATATTTT. This sequence encodes CASTSGQAGGNTIYF. J is TRBJ1-3 and V is TRBV27; 7 bases agree with TRBD1. Germline CDR1 is MNHEY and CDR2 is SMNVEV (reference sequence). The length of the CDR3 is 15 residues. After removal of 7 bases from V and 3 bases from J, the junction contained 9 bases not matched to a gene.

This chain joins TRBV7-6 and TRBJ2-1; 11 bases line up with TRBD2. Germline CDR1 and CDR2: SGHVS and FNYEAQ. The CDR3 spans 16 residues. V lost 1 base and J lost 7; bases outside the gene matches: 6. The CDR3 nucleotides are TGTGCCAGCAGCTTAGACTGGTCTAGCGGGGGGAATGAGCAGTTCTTC. This encodes CASSLDWSSGGNEQFF.

This sequence joins TRBV6-6 and TRBJ1-5; D is possibly TRBD1 (6 bases). The germline V gene has CDR1 MNHNY and CDR2 SVGAGI (reference sequence). The CDR3 contains 14 residues. V was trimmed by 7 bases and J by 2 bases, leaving 12 bases between them. CDR3 nucleotides: TGTGCCAGCACAATCAGGGGAGGCAATCAGCCCCAGCATTTT. This encodes CASTIRGGNQPQHF.

The chain couples TRBV18 to TRBJ2-2; D possibly corresponds to TRBD2 (5 bases). The length of the CDR3 is 12 residues. V was shortened by 3 bases and J by 8 bases, with 7 bases between the two germline ends. The germline gives CDR1 KGHSH, CDR2 LQKENI. The CDR3 loop is CASSPPGGELFF. DNA of the CDR3: TGTGCCAGCTCACCGCCGGGGGGGGAGCTGTTTTTT.

J is TRBJ2-7 and V is TRBV7-8; 9 bases fit TRBD1. V gave up 5 bases and J gave up 5 bases; unmatched junction bases: 10. This CDR3 has 15 residues. Germline CDR1 is SGHVS and CDR2 is FQNEAQ. As DNA, the CDR3 is TGTGCCAGCAGCCCGAAACAGGGGGCCCGCCACGAGCAGTACTTC. Translated, it gives CASSPKQGARHEQYF.

DNA for the CDR3: TGTGCCAGCAGTGCTCGCCCTTCAGGAAATAATTCACCCCTCCACTTT. This translates into CASSARPSGNNSPLHF. V and J are TRBV27 and TRBJ1-6; D is uncertain. The V end lost 5 bases, the J end lost 5 bases, and 16 bases lay between the germline ends. Germline values: CDR1 MNHEY, CDR2 SMNVEV (reference sequence). The CDR3 length is 16 residues.

The V call is TRBV19, the J call TRBJ2-5; weak D call: TRBD2 (7 bases). This CDR3 is 14 amino acids long. V was cut by 3 bases and J by 2 bases, with 10 bases left in between. Germline values: CDR1 LNHDA, CDR2 SQIVND (reference sequence). The CDR3 is CASSIGGQQETQYF. CDR3 bases: TGTGCCAGTAGTATCGGGGGGCAACAAGAGACCCAGTACTTC. Combining the CDR3 with reference TRBV19 and TRBJ2-5 gives the whole variable domain DGGITQSPKYLFRKEGQNVTLSCEQNLNHDAMYWYRQDPGQGLRLIYYSQIVNDFQKGDIAEGYSVSREKKESFPLTVTSAQKNPTAFYLCASSIGGQQETQYFGPGTRLLVL.

The gene calls are TRBV9 and TRBJ2-1, with D possibly matching TRBD2 (6 bases). The V end was cut by 5 bases, the J end by 8 bases, with 14 bases between. The CDR3 spans 13 residues. CDR1 and CDR2 (germline): SGDLS, YYNGEE. CDR3 loop: CASSYGLLDEQFF. CDR3 in DNA: TGTGCCAGCAGTTACGGACTATTGGATGAGCAGTTCTTC.

The chain recombines TRBV7-2 with TRBJ2-3; 10 bases are a match to TRBD2. V shed 5 bases and J 2 bases; nucleotides not matched to a gene: 7. Germline V CDR1 and CDR2: SGHTA, FQGNSA. The CDR3 covers 16 residues. The CDR3: CASSQSGTSVTDTQYF. The CDR3 region has the DNA TGTGCCAGCAGCCAATCCGGGACTAGCGTCACAGATACGCAGTATTTT.

The chain carries TRBV9 and TRBJ2-5; 10 positions match TRBD2. The CDR3 covers 15 residues. After removal of 1 base from V and 3 bases from J, the junction contained 3 bases not matched to a gene. The germline gives CDR1 SGDLS, CDR2 YYNGEE. The CDR3 DNA reads TGTGCCAGCAGCGTATGGACTAGCGGAAAAGAGACCCAGTACTTC. It codes for CASSVWTSGKETQYF.

V is TRBV19 and J is TRBJ1-1; possibly TRBD1 for D (6 bases). The CDR3 consists of 13 residues. Trimming left V 5 bases short and J 3 bases short, with 10 bases between. Germline lookup yields CDR1 LNHDA and CDR2 SQIVND (reference sequence). CDR3 DNA: TGTGCCAGTAGTCGGACAGTTGACACTGAAGCTTTCTTT. It is translated as CASSRTVDTEAFF.

The rearrangement joins TRBV7-9 to TRBJ2-7, with 7 nucleotides matching TRBD1. Germline assignment: CDR1 SEHNR and CDR2 FQNEAQ (reference sequence). The CDR3 is 15 residues long. V dropped 1 base and J dropped 5; count of bases not matched to a gene: 8. Here the CDR3 DNA reads TGTGCCAGCAGCTTAGTAGCAGGACAGGATAACGAGCAGTACTTC. It specifies CASSLVAGQDNEQYF.

This clone showed up just once. This chain connects TRBV7-9 to TRBJ2-7; no firm D call. Germline CDR1 and CDR2: SEHNR and FQNEAQ (reference sequence). Trimming left V 3 bases short and J 3 bases short, with 12 bases between. CDR3 length: 14 residues. The CDR3 DNA follows: TGTGCCAGCAGCTTGGGTCATTCGGGCTACGAGCAGTACTTC. Translating it yields CASSLGHSGYEQYF. The full variable domain, completed using reference TRBV7-9 and TRBJ2-7, is DTGVSQNPRHKITKRGQNVTFRCDPISEHNRLYWYRQTLGQGPEFLTYFQNEAQLEKSRLLSDRFSAERPKGSFSTLEIQRTEQGDSAMYLCASSLGHSGYEQYFGPGTRLTVT.

This rearrangement joins TRBV11-2 to TRBJ2-5; TRBD2 aligns across 8 bases. Looked up from germline, CDR1 is SGHAT and CDR2 is FQNNGV. This CDR3 region has 15 residues. Unmatched junction bases numbered 6, after V lost 4 bases and J lost 2 bases. CDR3 sequence: CASSSTAGVQETQYF. The CDR3, as DNA: TGTGCCAGCAGCTCGACAGCGGGGGTACAAGAGACCCAGTACTTC.

Note on this clone: At one boundary the junction diverges from the germline segment, which might be a read error. The rearrangement uses TRBV7-2 and TRBJ2-3; D gene uncertain. Germline V gives CDR1 SGHTA, CDR2 FQGNSA. CDR3 length: 15 amino acids. CDR3 in amino acids: CASGLGSWSTDTQYF. DNA for the CDR3: TGTGCCAGCGGCTTAGGAAGCTGGAGCACAGATACGCAGTATTTT.